This is a list of T cell receptor beta chains from one sample in a study of breast tumors, draining lymph nodes, adjacent tissues. TCRdb re-called the multiplex PCR reads with MiXCR, one entry per CDR3 protein. The sample contains 150,000 to 200,000 distinct CDR3 sequences, approximately 30% of which appear only once. The source material was axillary lymph node tissue. These receptors all come from a female donor with breast cancer. Some clones in this sample may be carry-over from other donors' samples. Each CDR3 is given with its conserved first and last residue. The D gene is left open where the match is weak. Only part of the rows carry a size: once, few, many, or a class if the clone is expanded.

d_call j_call clone_size v_call cdr3_nt cdr3_aa
TRBD1 TRBJ2-6 many TRBV19 TGTGCCAGTAGTATTCCAGGGGGCTCTGGGGCCAACGTCCTGACTTTC CASSIPGGSGANVLTF
. TRBJ2-1 many TRBV5-1 TGCGCCAGCAGCTTGGTTAAGGGGTCAGGGGGGTTCGATGAGCAGTTCTTC CASSLVKGSGGFDEQFF
. TRBJ2-1 many TRBV7-9 TGTGCCAGCCGCCCATCCCAGGGTACTGAGCAGTTCTTC CASRPSQGTEQFF
. TRBJ2-5 . TRBV9 TGTGCCAGCAGCGTAGGTGGCAGGGGAGAGACCCAGTACTTC CASSVGGRGETQYF
TRBD2 TRBJ2-3 many TRBV9 TGTGCCAGCACCCCCCCCTCGGCGGGAGAGGCGGGTACGCAGTATTTT CASTPPSAGEAGTQYF
. TRBJ2-1 . TRBV7-3 TGTGCCAGCAGCTCGATCGGGACCTACAATGAGCAGTTCTTC CASSSIGTYNEQFF
. TRBJ1-2 many TRBV5-4 TGTGCCAGCTTCTGGGAGGGGAGCCATGGCTACACCTTC CASFWEGSHGYTF
TRBD2 TRBJ2-5 many TRBV11-2 TGTGCCAGCAGCCGTCAGGGAGGGATTGAGACCCAGTACTTC CASSRQGGIETQYF
. TRBJ1-6 many TRBV7-8 TGTGCCAGCAGCTTAGCTAGGGGAGCCTATAATTCACCCCTCCACTTT CASSLARGAYNSPLHF
TRBD1 TRBJ2-7 many TRBV7-2 TGTGCCAGCAGCTTGGACAGGGGGGACTACGAGCAGTACTTC CASSLDRGDYEQYF
TRBD2 TRBJ2-7 . TRBV5-6 TGTGCCAGCAGTACTCAAGGACTAGCGGGAGGTAGTTCCTACGAGCAGTACTTC CASSTQGLAGGSSYEQYF
. TRBJ2-2 . TRBV10-2 TGCGCCAGCAGTAAGGCGGAACCGAACACCGGGGAGCTGTTTTTT CASSKAEPNTGELFF
. TRBJ2-1 . TRBV10-1 TGCGCCAGCAAGACGTATGGGATTACCTTCCCCAATGAGCAGTTCTTC CASKTYGITFPNEQFF
. TRBJ1-5 many TRBV20-1 TGCAGTGCTAGAGATGGTCGTCGGGGCGCAGGTCAGCCCCAGCATTTT CSARDGRRGAGQPQHF
TRBD1 TRBJ2-6 . TRBV9 TGTGCCAGCAGCGAAGACAGGGGGGCCAACGCCCTGACTTTC CASSEDRGANALTF
TRBD2 TRBJ2-3 . TRBV5-1 TGCGCCAGCAGCACAATAGCGGGGGCTCCCGATACGCAGTATTTT CASSTIAGAPDTQYF
. TRBJ2-1 . TRBV6-5 TGTGCCAGCAGTCCCCGGGGGTTTAATGAGCAGTTCTTC CASSPRGFNEQFF
TRBD1 TRBJ2-5 many TRBV5-1 TGCGCCAGCAAAACAGGGGGAGTTCAAGAGACCCAGTACTTC CASKTGGVQETQYF
. TRBJ2-3 many TRBV5-4 TGTGCCAGCAGCTTGGCCGCAGGGAGGACAGATACGCAGTATTTT CASSLAAGRTDTQYF
. TRBJ2-5 few TRBV20-1 TGCAGCGCTAGAGATCGTAGACAACAAGCGACCCAGTACTTC CSARDRRQQATQYF
TRBD1 TRBJ2-7 many TRBV5-6 TGTGCCAGCAGCCGGGACAGGGGGCTATACGAGCAGTACTTC CASSRDRGLYEQYF
. TRBJ2-5 many TRBV7-9 TGTGCCAGCGTTTCCGGGGGTTTTAAAGAGACCCAGTACTTC CASVSGGFKETQYF
TRBD1 TRBJ1-3 many TRBV5-1 TGCGCCAGCAGCTTCCGACAGGGGATTGGAAACACCATATATTTT CASSFRQGIGNTIYF
. TRBJ2-3 . TRBV29-1 TGCAGCGTCTTACATCGTCCAGGCGCAAGCACAGATACGCAGTATTTT CSVLHRPGASTDTQYF
TRBD2 TRBJ2-1 many TRBV5-8 TGTGCCAGCAGCTTGTCGGTGGTAGCGGGAGTACATGAGCAGTTCTTC CASSLSVVAGVHEQFF
. TRBJ1-5 many TRBV5-1 TGCGCCAGCAGCTTGTGGAGCAATCAGCCCCAGCATTTT CASSLWSNQPQHF
. TRBJ1-4 many TRBV7-2 TGTGCCAGCAGCTTAGCAGGGGTAGGCGAAAAACTGTTTTTT CASSLAGVGEKLFF
. TRBJ1-5 . TRBV20-1 TGCAGTGCTATACTTGGGGGCCGCTATCCGCCCCAGCATTTT CSAILGGRYPPQHF
TRBD1 TRBJ2-5 many TRBV18 TGTGCCAGCTCGCACCAGGGGGCGGGGCAAGAGACCCAGTACTTC CASSHQGAGQETQYF
. TRBJ2-1 many TRBV4-3 TGCGCCAGCAGCCAAGGGACGAATGAGCAGTTCTTC CASSQGTNEQFF
TRBD1 TRBJ2-1 once TRBV20-1 TGCAGTGCTAGAGATCGAGGGGACAGGTTCTCCTACAATGAGCAGTTCTTC CSARDRGDRFSYNEQFF
. TRBJ2-3 many TRBV18 TGTGCCAGTCAGGGATTAGCAGATACGCAGTATTTT CASQGLADTQYF
. TRBJ2-6 many TRBV7-2 TGTGCCAGCAGCTACCAGGGTCGAGGGGCCAACGTCCTGACTTTC CASSYQGRGANVLTF
. TRBJ2-7 . TRBV2 TGTGCCAGCGGCCTGGGTACCTACGAGCAGTACTTC CASGLGTYEQYF
TRBD2 TRBJ2-3 few TRBV20-1 TGCAGTGCTATCGGGACTAGCGGGAGTATATCCTACAATGAGCAGTATTTT CSAIGTSGSISYNEQYF
TRBD2 TRBJ2-5 . TRBV5-1 TGCGCCAGCGGCCAAGGGACTCAGGCTAGCGGGAGGGAGACCCAGTACTTC CASGQGTQASGRETQYF
TRBD1 TRBJ2-7 many TRBV15 TGTGCCACCAGCAGAGATTCCTACCGGGACAGGGGGAGCTACGAGCAGTACTTC CATSRDSYRDRGSYEQYF
. TRBJ1-5 many TRBV29-1 TGCAGCGTTAAGGGGGAGGGACAGCCCCAGCATTTT CSVKGEGQPQHF
TRBD1 TRBJ1-6 . TRBV3-1 TGTGCCAGCAGCCAAGAAAGGGACAGAGGGTCACCCCTCCACTTT CASSQERDRGSPLHF
. TRBJ1-4 . TRBV14 TGTGCCAGCAGTCGGAGGCCGGCTGATGAAAAACTGTCTTTT CASSRRPADEKLSF
TRBD1 TRBJ2-7 many TRBV3-1 TGTGCCAGCAGCCTAGGGACAGGTTCAAGCTACGAGCAGTACTTC CASSLGTGSSYEQYF
. TRBJ2-6 many TRBV9 TGTGCCAGCAGCACCCGGCTCTCTGGGGCCAACGTCCTGACTTTC CASSTRLSGANVLTF
. TRBJ2-3 many TRBV6-5 TGTGCCAGCAGCCCCCCCCCGGGCAGGGTAACAGATACGCAGTATTTT CASSPPPGRVTDTQYF
. TRBJ1-2 many TRBV14 TGTGCCAGCAGCCAAGATTTCTCAGGGGCCGGGGGCTACACCTTC CASSQDFSGAGGYTF
TRBD1 TRBJ1-2 . TRBV20-1 TGCAGTGCGGAAACCGGGACAGGCCCCTCTGGCTACACCTTC CSAETGTGPSGYTF
. TRBJ1-2 . TRBV20-1 TGCAGTGCTAGTTGGGAGGTTGACTATGGCTACACCTTC CSASWEVDYGYTF
. TRBJ1-2 . TRBV7-9 TGTGCCAGCAGCTCATCCGAGGGGGCCTTC CASSSSEGAF
. TRBJ2-1 . TRBV5-1 TGCGCCAGCAGCTTGGTCTTTTTCGGGCCCCAGGGGTCTCCTTACAATGAGCGGTTCTTC CASSLVFFGPQGSPYNERFF
TRBD2 TRBJ2-3 many TRBV7-6 TGTGCCAGCAGCTGGGGACTAGCAGATACGCAGTATTTT CASSWGLADTQYF
. TRBJ1-3 many TRBV9 TGTGCCAGCAGCGTAGGAGGGTACTCTGGAAACACCATATATTTT CASSVGGYSGNTIYF
. TRBJ2-2 many TRBV5-8 TGTGCCAGCAGCTTGGGAGGACTCCTGAACACCGGGGAGCTGTTTTTT CASSLGGLLNTGELFF
. TRBJ1-2 many TRBV6-4 TGTGCCAGCAGTGACACCTACGGGTCCCTCCGGGGCTACACCTTC CASSDTYGSLRGYTF
TRBD1 TRBJ1-5 . TRBV12-3/TRBV12-4 TGTGCCAGCAGTTTAAGGGGGCACCAGCATTTT CASSLRGHQHF
TRBD2 TRBJ2-1 few TRBV6-1 TGTGCCAGCAGTCCTCTAGCGGGGGGCCCTGATGAGCAGTTCTTC CASSPLAGGPDEQFF
. TRBJ2-3 . TRBV7-9 TGTGCCAGCAGCTTAGTCGCAGGGACGGTAGATACGCAGTATTTT CASSLVAGTVDTQYF